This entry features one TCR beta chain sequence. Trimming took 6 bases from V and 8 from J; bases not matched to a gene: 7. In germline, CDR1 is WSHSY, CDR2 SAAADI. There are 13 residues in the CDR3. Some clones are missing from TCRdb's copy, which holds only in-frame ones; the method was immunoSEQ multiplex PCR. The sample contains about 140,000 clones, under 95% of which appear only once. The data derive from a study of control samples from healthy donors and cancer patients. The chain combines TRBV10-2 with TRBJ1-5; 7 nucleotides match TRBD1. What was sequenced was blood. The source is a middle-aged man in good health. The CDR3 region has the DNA TGCGCCAGCAGGCCACAGGGGATGGAGCCCCAGCATTTT. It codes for CASRPQGMEPQHF.